Listed below are T cell receptor beta chains from one sample, sequenced in a study of T cell repertoires in ileal Crohn's disease. Profiled with immunoSEQ multiplex PCR; TCRdb holds only in-frame clones, not every one. This sample has about 15,000 clones; 85% to 90% occur once, and the top ten carry around 5.6%. The sequenced sample was ileal tissue. All receptors come from an adult with Crohn's disease. Each CDR3 is given with its conserved first and last residue. Fields, in order: V gene, D gene, clone size, J gene, CDR3 DNA, CDR3 protein. A D gene is named only where the DNA matches it firmly. Size tells how often a clone was seen (once, few, many) or the class of an expanded clone, and some rows leave it out.

V gene: TRBV27
D gene: -
clone size: -
J gene: TRBJ1-4
CDR3 DNA: TGTGCCAGCAGCCTTAGAACAGGATCAACTAATGAAAAACTGTTTTTT
CDR3 protein: CASSLRTGSTNEKLFF

V gene: TRBV18
D gene: -
clone size: -
J gene: TRBJ2-7
CDR3 DNA: TGTGCCAGCTCTCCTCTAACAGGGCTCTCCTACGAGCAGTACTTC
CDR3 protein: CASSPLTGLSYEQYF

V gene: TRBV27
D gene: TRBD1
clone size: -
J gene: TRBJ2-7
CDR3 DNA: TGTGCCAGCTCTCCGACAGGGGTTGAGCAGTACTTC
CDR3 protein: CASSPTGVEQYF

V gene: TRBV11-2
D gene: TRBD2
clone size: -
J gene: TRBJ2-7
CDR3 DNA: TGTGCCAGCAGCGTAACTAGCGGGAGAACGCATGAGCAGTACTTC
CDR3 protein: CASSVTSGRTHEQYF

V gene: TRBV27
D gene: TRBD1
clone size: -
J gene: TRBJ2-7
CDR3 DNA: TGTGCCAGCACTCGGACAGGGCCGGCCTACGAGCAGTACTTC
CDR3 protein: CASTRTGPAYEQYF

V gene: TRBV10-1
D gene: TRBD2
clone size: -
J gene: TRBJ2-1
CDR3 DNA: TGCGCCAGCTCGGCTAGCGGGGCCTACAATGAGCAGTTCTTC
CDR3 protein: CASSASGAYNEQFF

V gene: TRBV6-1
D gene: -
clone size: -
J gene: TRBJ2-7
CDR3 DNA: TGTGCCAGCGGGCAGGGCAACTACGAGCAGTACTTC
CDR3 protein: CASGQGNYEQYF

V gene: TRBV29-1
D gene: TRBD1
clone size: once
J gene: TRBJ1-2
CDR3 DNA: TGCAGCGCGAGGGACAGGGACAAAGCTCGTGGCTACACCTTC
CDR3 protein: CSARDRDKARGYTF

V gene: TRBV9
D gene: TRBD1
clone size: -
J gene: TRBJ2-7
CDR3 DNA: TGTGCCAGCAGCGTAGTCGGGACAGCCCAAACCTACGAGCAGTACTTC
CDR3 protein: CASSVVGTAQTYEQYF

V gene: TRBV19
D gene: -
clone size: few
J gene: TRBJ1-2
CDR3 DNA: TGTGCCAGTAGTATAATAGGCCGTCCAGGGCTCTATGGCTACACCTTC
CDR3 protein: CASSIIGRPGLYGYTF

V gene: TRBV2
D gene: TRBD1
clone size: few
J gene: TRBJ2-4
CDR3 DNA: TGTGCCAGCAGGGACAGGGGGCTCGAAGCCAAAAACATTCAGTACTTC
CDR3 protein: CASRDRGLEAKNIQYF

V gene: TRBV10-1
D gene: TRBD1
clone size: -
J gene: TRBJ1-1
CDR3 DNA: TGCGCCAGCAGGGGACAGCCGAACACTGAAGCTTTCTTT
CDR3 protein: CASRGQPNTEAFF

V gene: TRBV19
D gene: -
clone size: -
J gene: TRBJ2-5
CDR3 DNA: TGTGCCAGTAGTATAAACAGCCAAGAGACCCAGTACTTC
CDR3 protein: CASSINSQETQYF

V gene: TRBV29-1
D gene: TRBD1
clone size: -
J gene: TRBJ2-1
CDR3 DNA: TGCAGCGTTGTAGGGGACAGGGGCCATGAGCAGTTCTTC
CDR3 protein: CSVVGDRGHEQFF

V gene: TRBV6-1
D gene: -
clone size: -
J gene: TRBJ1-5
CDR3 DNA: TGTGCCAGCAGTGTTAAATCGGAGTGGCCCCAGCATTTT
CDR3 protein: CASSVKSEWPQHF

V gene: TRBV6-5
D gene: TRBD1
clone size: -
J gene: TRBJ1-2
CDR3 DNA: TGTGCCAGCAGTCGGACAGGGACAACTAACTATGGCTACACCTTC
CDR3 protein: CASSRTGTTNYGYTF

V gene: TRBV27
D gene: -
clone size: few
J gene: TRBJ1-1
CDR3 DNA: TGTGCCAGCAGTCAAACAGGGATCTGGAACACTGAAGCTTTCTTT
CDR3 protein: CASSQTGIWNTEAFF

V gene: TRBV5-1
D gene: TRBD2
clone size: -
J gene: TRBJ2-3
CDR3 DNA: TGCGCCAGCAGCTTGGCTCTACGGGAGGGTGCAGATACGCAGTATTTT
CDR3 protein: CASSLALREGADTQYF

V gene: TRBV21-1
D gene: -
clone size: -
J gene: TRBJ2-3
CDR3 DNA: TGTGCCAGCAGCAGAGGGACAGGGCTGAGAACAGATACGCAGTATTTT
CDR3 protein: CASSRGTGLRTDTQYF

V gene: TRBV6-1
D gene: TRBD2
clone size: -
J gene: TRBJ2-2
CDR3 DNA: TGTGCCAGCAGCTTACTAGCGGGCAGCACCGGGGAGCTGTTTTTT
CDR3 protein: CASSLLAGSTGELFF

V gene: TRBV5-8
D gene: -
clone size: once
J gene: TRBJ1-1
CDR3 DNA: TGTGCCAGCAGCTTGAGGACAGAGAGCACTGAAGCTTTCTTT
CDR3 protein: CASSLRTESTEAFF

V gene: TRBV7-9
D gene: TRBD1
clone size: once
J gene: TRBJ2-1
CDR3 DNA: TGTGCCAGCAATGCAGGGGGCCTAGTTGAGCAGTTCTTC
CDR3 protein: CASNAGGLVEQFF

V gene: TRBV2
D gene: -
clone size: -
J gene: TRBJ1-4
CDR3 DNA: TGTGCCAGCAGTCCAACCAGGGGAAGGGTTAATGAAAAACTGTTTTTT
CDR3 protein: CASSPTRGRVNEKLFF

V gene: TRBV5-1
D gene: -
clone size: -
J gene: TRBJ2-2
CDR3 DNA: TGCGCCAGCAGCTTTTGGGGAGCCCCCGGGGAGCTGTTTTTT
CDR3 protein: CASSFWGAPGELFF

V gene: TRBV7-2
D gene: TRBD1
clone size: -
J gene: TRBJ1-3
CDR3 DNA: TGTGCCAGCAGCTTATGGACAGGGCGTGGAAACACCATATATTTT
CDR3 protein: CASSLWTGRGNTIYF

V gene: TRBV4-2
D gene: TRBD2
clone size: -
J gene: TRBJ2-3
CDR3 DNA: TGTGCCAGCAGCCAGGCTCTAGCGGGGGGCACAGATACGCAGTATTTT
CDR3 protein: CASSQALAGGTDTQYF

V gene: TRBV27
D gene: -
clone size: -
J gene: TRBJ2-5
CDR3 DNA: TGTGCCAGCAGTTTATTCAGGGCTCAAGAGACCCAGTACTTC
CDR3 protein: CASSLFRAQETQYF

V gene: TRBV29-1
D gene: TRBD2
clone size: -
J gene: TRBJ2-5
CDR3 DNA: TGCAGCGTCCGACTAGCGGGAATTAATCAAGAGACCCAGTACTTC
CDR3 protein: CSVRLAGINQETQYF

V gene: TRBV15
D gene: -
clone size: -
J gene: TRBJ2-2
CDR3 DNA: TGTGCCACCAGCAGATCGGACAGCCCGCACACCGGGGAGCTGTTTTTT
CDR3 protein: CATSRSDSPHTGELFF

V gene: TRBV7-2
D gene: TRBD1
clone size: once
J gene: TRBJ2-1
CDR3 DNA: TGTGCCAGCAGCCCCCTCGGGACAGTCGGGTTCTTC
CDR3 protein: CASSPLGTVGFF

V gene: TRBV2
D gene: -
clone size: -
J gene: TRBJ1-5
CDR3 DNA: TGTGCCAGCAGTGAAGGGTGGGGAGGGGATCAGCCCCAGCATTTT
CDR3 protein: CASSEGWGGDQPQHF

V gene: TRBV5-6
D gene: TRBD2
clone size: -
J gene: TRBJ2-3
CDR3 DNA: TGTGCCAGCAGCTTGGGACTAGCCCACAACACAGATACGCAGTATTTT
CDR3 protein: CASSLGLAHNTDTQYF

V gene: TRBV5-4
D gene: TRBD2
clone size: -
J gene: TRBJ2-1
CDR3 DNA: TGTGCCAGCAGTCAAGATAGCGGGAGAGGGGATGAGCAGTTCTTC
CDR3 protein: CASSQDSGRGDEQFF

V gene: TRBV5-1
D gene: TRBD1
clone size: -
J gene: TRBJ1-6
CDR3 DNA: TGCGCCAGCAGCTTCGGACAGGGGGCCTCAAATTCACCCCTCCACTTT
CDR3 protein: CASSFGQGASNSPLHF

V gene: TRBV28
D gene: -
clone size: -
J gene: TRBJ2-2
CDR3 DNA: TGTGCCAGCGGGAGACTCGACACCGGGGAGCTGTTTTTT
CDR3 protein: CASGRLDTGELFF

V gene: TRBV9
D gene: -
clone size: -
J gene: TRBJ2-7
CDR3 DNA: TGTGCCAGCAGCGTGGCGGGGACGTCCTACGAGCAGTACTTC
CDR3 protein: CASSVAGTSYEQYF

V gene: TRBV2
D gene: -
clone size: -
J gene: TRBJ2-7
CDR3 DNA: TGTGCCAGCGACCTTAGCCTTACCTACGAGCAGTACTTC
CDR3 protein: CASDLSLTYEQYF

V gene: TRBV7-8
D gene: -
clone size: -
J gene: TRBJ2-7
CDR3 DNA: TGTGCCAGCAGCCATTCCTACGAGCAGTACTTC
CDR3 protein: CASSHSYEQYF

V gene: TRBV18
D gene: -
clone size: -
J gene: TRBJ1-5
CDR3 DNA: TGTGCCAGCTCACCAACCCAGGGGCCAAATCAGCCCCAGCATTTT
CDR3 protein: CASSPTQGPNQPQHF

V gene: TRBV7-8
D gene: -
clone size: -
J gene: TRBJ1-1
CDR3 DNA: TGTGCCAGCAGCTTAGAAACAGGGAGGAACACTGAAGCTTTCTTT
CDR3 protein: CASSLETGRNTEAFF

V gene: TRBV5-1
D gene: TRBD1
clone size: -
J gene: TRBJ1-1
CDR3 DNA: TGCGCCAGCAGCAAGGGACAGCCAGTATTAGATGAAGCTTTCTTT
CDR3 protein: CASSKGQPVLDEAFF

V gene: TRBV9
D gene: TRBD1
clone size: -
J gene: TRBJ1-1
CDR3 DNA: TGTGCCAGCAGCGTGACAGGGTTGAGCACTGAAGCTTTCTTT
CDR3 protein: CASSVTGLSTEAFF

V gene: TRBV18
D gene: TRBD1
clone size: few
J gene: TRBJ1-3
CDR3 DNA: TGTGCCAGCTCCACCGGGACAGGGGGCTTTGGAAACACCATATATTTT
CDR3 protein: CASSTGTGGFGNTIYF

V gene: TRBV19
D gene: TRBD2
clone size: -
J gene: TRBJ2-7
CDR3 DNA: TGTGCCAGTAGTATGGGGACTAGCGGGAACTCCGTCCACGAGCAGTACTTC
CDR3 protein: CASSMGTSGNSVHEQYF

V gene: TRBV6-1
D gene: TRBD2
clone size: -
J gene: TRBJ2-7
CDR3 DNA: TGTGCCAGCACCCTGGTATCTAGCGGGAGCTACGAGCAGTACTTC
CDR3 protein: CASTLVSSGSYEQYF

V gene: TRBV29-1
D gene: -
clone size: -
J gene: TRBJ2-5
CDR3 DNA: TGCAGCGTTGAGATACGGGACCAAGAGACCCAGTACTTC
CDR3 protein: CSVEIRDQETQYF

V gene: TRBV18
D gene: TRBD1
clone size: -
J gene: TRBJ2-7
CDR3 DNA: TGTGCCAGCTCACCACCGACAGGGCGATACGAGCAGTACTTC
CDR3 protein: CASSPPTGRYEQYF

V gene: TRBV6-6
D gene: -
clone size: few
J gene: TRBJ2-5
CDR3 DNA: TGTGCCAGCAGTAGCAACCAAGAGACCCAGTACTTC
CDR3 protein: CASSSNQETQYF

V gene: TRBV28
D gene: TRBD1
clone size: -
J gene: TRBJ2-7
CDR3 DNA: TGTGCCAGCAGTCCCTCCCCGGGACAGGGGGCGCGGGAGCAGTACTTC
CDR3 protein: CASSPSPGQGAREQYF

V gene: TRBV27
D gene: -
clone size: -
J gene: TRBJ1-2
CDR3 DNA: TGTGCCAGGAGAAGGGTTGGGGGGGTTAACTATGGCTACACCTTC
CDR3 protein: CARRRVGGVNYGYTF

V gene: TRBV9
D gene: TRBD2
clone size: -
J gene: TRBJ2-7
CDR3 DNA: TGTGCCAGCAGCGTAAAGGGAGGGAGCTCCTACGAGCAGTACTTC
CDR3 protein: CASSVKGGSSYEQYF

V gene: TRBV10-2
D gene: TRBD2
clone size: -
J gene: TRBJ2-1
CDR3 DNA: TGCGCCACCTGTTCCGGGACTAGCGGGAGAGGGATTGAGCAGTTCTTC
CDR3 protein: CATCSGTSGRGIEQFF

V gene: TRBV5-4
D gene: TRBD2
clone size: -
J gene: TRBJ2-1
CDR3 DNA: TGTGCCAGCAGCTTGACTAGCGGAGCCTACAATGAGCAGTTCTTC
CDR3 protein: CASSLTSGAYNEQFF

V gene: TRBV5-6
D gene: -
clone size: -
J gene: TRBJ1-4
CDR3 DNA: TGTGCCAGCAGCTCCGGCATCGGCAGAGGAAATGAAAAACTGTTTTTT
CDR3 protein: CASSSGIGRGNEKLFF

V gene: TRBV12-2
D gene: -
clone size: -
J gene: TRBJ2-1
CDR3 DNA: TGTGCAAGTCGCTTAGGGAGCGGGAGCCCCTACAATGAGCAGTTCTTC
CDR3 protein: CASRLGSGSPYNEQFF

V gene: TRBV12-5
D gene: TRBD2
clone size: -
J gene: TRBJ2-5
CDR3 DNA: TGTGCTAGTGGTCCCTTCGGTGGGAGGGAGGAAGAGACCCAGTACTTC
CDR3 protein: CASGPFGGREEETQYF

V gene: TRBV19
D gene: TRBD1
clone size: -
J gene: TRBJ2-7
CDR3 DNA: TGTGCCAGCAAGCCGACAGGGCCCTACGAGCAGTACTTC
CDR3 protein: CASKPTGPYEQYF

V gene: TRBV11-3
D gene: TRBD1
clone size: -
J gene: TRBJ2-7
CDR3 DNA: TGTGCCAGCAGCTTGGGGACAGCCTACGAGCAGTACTTC
CDR3 protein: CASSLGTAYEQYF

V gene: TRBV6-1
D gene: -
clone size: -
J gene: TRBJ1-4
CDR3 DNA: TGTGCCAGCAGCGGCAGGGGCAATAATGAAAAACTGTTTTTT
CDR3 protein: CASSGRGNNEKLFF

V gene: TRBV11-2
D gene: -
clone size: -
J gene: TRBJ2-2
CDR3 DNA: TGTGCCAGCACCATTAGGGGTGGCAGGGAAAACACCGGGGAGCTGTTTTTT
CDR3 protein: CASTIRGGRENTGELFF